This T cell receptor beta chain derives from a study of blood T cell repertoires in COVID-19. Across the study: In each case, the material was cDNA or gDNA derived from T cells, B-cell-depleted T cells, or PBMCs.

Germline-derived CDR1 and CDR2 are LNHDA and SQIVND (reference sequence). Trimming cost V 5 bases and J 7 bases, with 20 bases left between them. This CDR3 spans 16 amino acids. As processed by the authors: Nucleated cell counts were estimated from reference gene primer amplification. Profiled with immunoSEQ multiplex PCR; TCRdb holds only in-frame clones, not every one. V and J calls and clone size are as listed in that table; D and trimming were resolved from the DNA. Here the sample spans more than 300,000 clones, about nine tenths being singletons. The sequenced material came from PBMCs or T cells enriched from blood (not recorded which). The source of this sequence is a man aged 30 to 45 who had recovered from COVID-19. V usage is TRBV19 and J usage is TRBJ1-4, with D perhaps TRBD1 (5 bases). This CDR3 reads CASSAQTYTGGEKLFF. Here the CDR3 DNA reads TGTGCCAGTAGTGCCCAAACATATACCGGGGGTGAAAAACTGTTTTTT.